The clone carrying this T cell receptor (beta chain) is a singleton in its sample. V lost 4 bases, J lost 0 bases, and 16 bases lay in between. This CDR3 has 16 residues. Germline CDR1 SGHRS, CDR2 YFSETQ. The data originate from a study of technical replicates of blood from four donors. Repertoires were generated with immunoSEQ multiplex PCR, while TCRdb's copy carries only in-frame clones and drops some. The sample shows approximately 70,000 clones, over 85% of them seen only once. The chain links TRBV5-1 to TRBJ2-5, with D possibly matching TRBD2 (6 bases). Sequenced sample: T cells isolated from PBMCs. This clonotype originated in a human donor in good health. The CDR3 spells CASSPPPRGYQETQYF. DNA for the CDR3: TGCGCCAGCAGCCCTCCCCCTCGGGGGTACCAAGAGACCCAGTACTTC.